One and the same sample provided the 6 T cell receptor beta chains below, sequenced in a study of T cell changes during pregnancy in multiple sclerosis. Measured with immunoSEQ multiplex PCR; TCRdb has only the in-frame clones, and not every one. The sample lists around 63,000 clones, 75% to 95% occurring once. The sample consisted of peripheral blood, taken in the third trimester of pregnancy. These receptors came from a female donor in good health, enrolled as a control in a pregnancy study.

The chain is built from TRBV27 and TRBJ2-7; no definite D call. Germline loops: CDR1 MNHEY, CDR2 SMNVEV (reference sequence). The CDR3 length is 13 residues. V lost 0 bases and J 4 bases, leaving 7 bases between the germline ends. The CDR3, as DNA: TGTGCCAGCAGTTTATCGGCCGGGTACGAGCAGTACTTC. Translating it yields CASSLSAGYEQYF.

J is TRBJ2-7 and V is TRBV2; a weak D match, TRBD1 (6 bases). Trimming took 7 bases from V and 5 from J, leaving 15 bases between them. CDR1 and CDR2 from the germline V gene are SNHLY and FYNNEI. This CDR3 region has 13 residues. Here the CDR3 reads CASNLGQSNEQYF. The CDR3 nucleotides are TGTGCCAGCAACCTCGGACAGTCGAACGAGCAGTACTTC.

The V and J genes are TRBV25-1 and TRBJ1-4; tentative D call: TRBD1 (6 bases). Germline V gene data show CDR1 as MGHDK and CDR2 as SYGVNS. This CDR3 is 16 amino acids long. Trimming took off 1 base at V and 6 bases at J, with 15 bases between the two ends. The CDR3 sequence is CASSESPDRPYEKLFF. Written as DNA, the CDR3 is TGTGCCAGCAGTGAATCGCCCGACAGGCCCTATGAAAAACTGTTTTTT.

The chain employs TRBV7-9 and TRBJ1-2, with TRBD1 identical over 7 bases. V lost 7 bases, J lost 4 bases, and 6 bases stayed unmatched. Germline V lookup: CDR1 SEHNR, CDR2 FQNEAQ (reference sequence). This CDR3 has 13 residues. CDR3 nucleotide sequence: TGTGCCAGCACCTCAGGGGGGCCCTATGGCTACACCTTC. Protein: CASTSGGPYGYTF.

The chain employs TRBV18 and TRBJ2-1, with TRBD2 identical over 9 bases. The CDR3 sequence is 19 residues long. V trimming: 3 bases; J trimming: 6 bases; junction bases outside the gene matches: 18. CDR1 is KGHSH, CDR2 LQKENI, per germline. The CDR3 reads CASSPPQGREGSRGNEQFF. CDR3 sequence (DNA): TGTGCCAGCTCACCCCCGCAGGGGCGGGAGGGTTCGAGAGGCAATGAGCAGTTCTTC. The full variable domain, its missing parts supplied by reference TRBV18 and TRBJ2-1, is NAGVMQNPRHLVRRRGQEARLRCSPMKGHSHVYWYRQLPEEGLKFMVYLQKENIIDESGMPKERFSAEFPKEGPSILRIQQVVRGDSAAYFCASSPPQGREGSRGNEQFFGPGTRLTVL.

The chain's CDR3 is CASSMSGQETQYF. The CDR3 DNA is TGTGCCAGCTCAATGTCAGGGCAAGAGACCCAGTACTTC. The chain has TRBV18 and TRBJ2-5; possible D gene TRBD1, 5 bases. Deletions cut 5 bases from V and 2 bases from J, with 9 bases between. Germline lookup yields CDR1 KGHSH and CDR2 LQKENI. The CDR3 runs 13 residues.